Following are 18 T cell receptor beta chains from one sample sequenced in a study of shared clonotypes between healthy human individuals. Clones were read by immunoSEQ multiplex PCR, and TCRdb kept only the in-frame ones, dropping some. The sample lists about 2.4 million clones; 93% were seen once. Sequenced material: naive CD4+ T cells from PBMCs. Regarding subset: CD45RA+ positively selected. Every receptor here comes from a young man in good health. Some clones in this sample may be carry-over from other donors' samples.

The J gene is TRBJ1-2, the V gene TRBV28; tentative D call: TRBD1 (6 bases). The V gene's germline CDR1 is MDHEN and CDR2 SYDVKM. This CDR3 contains 16 residues. V dropped 4 bases and J dropped 3 bases, with 18 bases sitting between them. CDR3 coding DNA: TGTGCCAGCAGTTCCCAGATGGGGGGCGTCGACTATGGCTACACCTTC. Translation: CASSSQMGGVDYGYTF.

The J gene is TRBJ1-2, the V gene TRBV19, with D perhaps matching TRBD1 (6 bases). Per the germline V gene, CDR1 is LNHDA and CDR2 is SQIVND (reference sequence). V lost 5 bases to trimming and J lost 4 bases, with 11 bases between them. This CDR3 comprises 13 residues. CDR3 sequence (DNA): TGTGCCAGTAGTGGCCAGGGGATCTATGGCTACACCTTC. This gives the protein CASSGQGIYGYTF. The full variable domain, its missing parts supplied by reference TRBV19 and TRBJ1-2, is DGGITQSPKYLFRKEGQNVTLSCEQNLNHDAMYWYRQDPGQGLRLIYYSQIVNDFQKGDIAEGYSVSREKKESFPLTVTSAQKNPTAFYLCASSGQGIYGYTFGSGTRLTVV.

The CDR3: CASSNPPMGGELFF. For the CDR3, the DNA is TGTGCCAGCAGTAACCCTCCGATGGGCGGGGAGCTGTTTTTT. The chain uses TRBV6-6 and TRBJ2-2; D ambiguous. The germline gives CDR1 MNHNY, CDR2 SVGAGI (reference sequence). This CDR3 comprises 14 residues. Trimming stripped 5 bases from V and 7 bases from J, with 14 bases between.

DNA of the CDR3: TGTGCCAGCAGTTCAATAACCCGACAGGTTGGCTACACCTTC. Protein product: CASSSITRQVGYTF. The genes are TRBV28 and TRBJ1-2; D possibly corresponds to TRBD1 (6 bases). V was trimmed by 4 bases and J by 7 bases, leaving 16 bases between them. Germline V gives CDR1 MDHEN, CDR2 SYDVKM. This CDR3 spans 14 amino acids.

This clone was counted once. Other DNA sequences in the sample encode the same CDR3. The chain links TRBV5-1 to TRBJ1-4, with D tentatively TRBD1 (5 bases). The length of the CDR3 is 12 residues. Trimming shortened V by 8 bases and J by 7 bases, and 12 bases separated the two germline ends. The germline gives CDR1 SGHRS, CDR2 YFSETQ. The CDR3 DNA is TGCGCCAGTAGCCGGGGCGGTGAAAAACTGTTTTTT. This translates into CASSRGGEKLFF.

The V and J genes are TRBV7-9 and TRBJ2-2, with a weak D call TRBD1 (6 bases). From germline, CDR1 is SEHNR and CDR2 FQNEAQ (reference sequence). V was pared by 5 bases and J by 5 bases, with 21 bases between. The CDR3 runs 17 residues. The CDR3 sequence: CASSPTQGLGDTGELFF. The CDR3 DNA reads as TGTGCCAGCAGCCCAACACAGGGTCTCGGGGATACCGGGGAGCTGTTTTTT.

The J gene is TRBJ2-5, the V gene TRBV7-3, with a weak D call TRBD2 (5 bases). CDR3 length: 14 residues. Deletions cut 8 bases from V and 5 bases from J, with 18 bases between. The germline CDR1 and CDR2 sequences are SGHTA and FQGTGA. In DNA, the CDR3 is TGTGCCAGCGCGGAACACTCGGTAGCGGAGACCCAGTACTTC. The encoded protein is CASAEHSVAETQYF. Together with reference TRBV7-3 and TRBJ2-5, the CDR3 gives the full variable domain: GAGVSQTPSNKVTEKGKYVELRCDPISGHTALYWYRQSLGQGPEFLIYFQGTGAADDSGLPNDRFFAVRPEGSVSTLKIQRTERGDSAVYLCASAEHSVAETQYFGPGTRLLVL.

The chain employs TRBV2 and TRBJ2-1, with TRBD1 matching 7 bases. CDR1 and CDR2 from the germline V gene are SNHLY and FYNNEI. Unmatched junction bases numbered 7, after V lost 0 bases and J lost 8 bases. This CDR3 comprises 15 residues. CDR3 sequence reads: CASSEAPRGRDEQFF. For the CDR3, the DNA is TGTGCCAGCAGTGAAGCGCCGAGGGGGCGGGATGAGCAGTTCTTC. Filled out from reference TRBV2 and TRBJ2-1, the complete variable domain reads EPEVTQTPSHQVTQMGQEVILRCVPISNHLYFYWYRQILGQKVEFLVSFYNNEISEKSEIFDDQFSVERPDGSNFTLKIRSTKLEDSAMYFCASSEAPRGRDEQFFGPGTRLTVL.

The V and J genes are TRBV4-1 and TRBJ1-2; D gene ambiguous. Trimming shortened V by 4 bases and J by 4 bases, and 16 bases separated the two germline ends. The CDR3 contains 15 residues. Germline values: CDR1 MGHRA, CDR2 YSYEKL. CDR3 loop: CASSRNTDSIYGYTF. In nucleotides, the CDR3 is TGCGCCAGCAGCCGTAACACTGATTCGATCTATGGCTACACCTTC.

The chain is built from TRBV10-3 and TRBJ1-1, with D perhaps matching TRBD1 (5 bases). V was shortened by 6 bases and J by 4 bases, with 15 bases between the two germline ends. Germline values: CDR1 ENHRY, CDR2 SYGVKD. The CDR3 spans 14 residues. For the CDR3, the DNA is TGTGCCATCAGGGCGGATCCTAGGGGCACTGAAGCTTTCTTT. It specifies CAIRADPRGTEAFF.

This clone has just one count. The V call is TRBV30, the J call TRBJ1-2, with D tentatively TRBD1 (6 bases). V was trimmed by 0 bases and J by 4 bases, leaving 12 bases between them. CDR1 and CDR2 from the germline V gene are GTSNPN and SVGIG (reference sequence). This CDR3 has 14 residues. The chain's CDR3 is CAWSVKGGGYGYTF. In nucleotides, the CDR3 is TGTGCCTGGAGTGTAAAGGGGGGGGGCTATGGCTACACCTTC.

For this clone: Other nucleotide sequences in the sample specify the same CDR3. The chain combines TRBV28 with TRBJ1-3; D remains unclear. This CDR3 has 13 residues. V dropped 3 bases and J dropped 4 bases, with 7 bases sitting between them. The germline gives CDR1 MDHEN, CDR2 SYDVKM. The CDR3 sequence: CASSLMSGNTIYF. Written as DNA, the CDR3 is TGTGCCAGCAGTTTGATGTCCGGAAACACCATATATTTT.

The J gene is TRBJ1-2, the V gene TRBV4-3; no reliable D call. From germline, CDR1 is LGHNA and CDR2 YSLEER. The CDR3 is 13 amino acids. Deletions cut 1 base from V and 3 bases from J, with 6 bases between. CDR3 DNA sequence: TGCGCCAGCAGCCAAGTCGCGGACTATGGCTACACCTTC. Translating it yields CASSQVADYGYTF.

This clone was observed once. The chain has TRBV28 and TRBJ2-1; 8 nucleotides match TRBD2. The CDR3 contains 14 residues. After removal of 7 bases from V and 5 bases from J, the junction contained 7 bases not matched to a gene. Germline V gives CDR1 MDHEN, CDR2 SYDVKM. The CDR3 DNA reads TGTGCCAGCAAGCGGGAGATCGTCCACAATGAGCAGTTCTTC. Its translation: CASKREIVHNEQFF.

V and J are TRBV27 and TRBJ1-1; D gene uncertain. Germline V CDR1 and CDR2: MNHEY, SMNVEV (reference sequence). Trimming stripped 0 bases from V and 8 bases from J, with 13 bases between. The CDR3 length is 14 residues. In nucleotides, the CDR3 is TGTGCCAGCAGTTTATCGAGGCCCCTCTCAGAAGCTTTCTTT. Translating gives CASSLSRPLSEAFF.

The J gene is TRBJ1-3, the V gene TRBV6-5; D ambiguous. V gave up 4 bases and J gave up 1 base, with 8 bases separating them. Germline V lookup: CDR1 MNHEY, CDR2 SVGAGI. This CDR3 spans 14 amino acids. CDR3 in DNA: TGTGCCAGCAGTTCTAGGGTGTCTGGAAACACCATATATTTT. It codes for CASSSRVSGNTIYF.

This clone has only a few counts. Other DNA sequences in this specimen translate into the identical CDR3. V gene TRBV19 combines with J gene TRBJ1-5, with D possibly matching TRBD1 (5 bases). The CDR3 runs to 14 residues. V was pared by 2 bases and J by 1 base, with 6 bases between. Per the germline V gene, CDR1 is LNHDA and CDR2 is SQIVND (reference sequence). In nucleotides, the CDR3 is TGTGCCAGTAGTATACGGGACAGCAATCAGCCCCAGCATTTT. This gives the protein CASSIRDSNQPQHF.

The chain employs TRBV5-1 and TRBJ2-5; 15 bases match TRBD2. Trimming took 4 bases from V and 1 from J; bases not matched to a gene: 5. The CDR3 is 17 amino acids. Per germline, CDR1 SGHRS and CDR2 YFSETQ. The CDR3 DNA follows: TGCGCCAGCAGCGTCGGGACTAGCGGGAGGCTCCAAGAGACCCAGTACTTC. Translated, it gives CASSVGTSGRLQETQYF.